Below are 9 T cell receptor beta chains sequenced from a single sample in a study of T cell clones after liver transplantation. The data were produced by immunoSEQ multiplex PCR, yet TCRdb's version contains in-frame clones alone and is incomplete. This sample yields 55,000 to 75,000 clones, of which approximately 70% are seen a single time; roughly 2.8% belongs to the top ten. The material was CD4+ T cells from blood, obtained at the approximately 16-month timepoint. The receptor set was obtained from a human patient who received a liver transplant. Some T cells may trace back to the graft donor.

This sequence joins TRBV18 and TRBJ2-7, with D possibly TRBD1 on 5 matching bases. This CDR3 region has 13 residues. Trimming stripped 2 bases from V and 7 bases from J, with 12 bases between. Germline CDR1 KGHSH, CDR2 LQKENI. For the CDR3, the DNA is TGTGCCAGCTCACCAGTGGACATTGGGGAGCAGTACTTC. This gives the protein CASSPVDIGEQYF.

The chain uses TRBV7-2 and TRBJ2-3; D not certain. Germline V gives CDR1 SGHTA, CDR2 FQGNSA. CDR3 length: 17 amino acids. Trimming stripped 5 bases from V and 1 base from J, with 19 bases between. The CDR3 DNA is TGTGCCAGCAGCCTTAGTCTCCCAGGCTCGGGCACAGATACGCAGTATTTT. It translates to CASSLSLPGSGTDTQYF. Full variable domain (outside the CDR3, taken from reference TRBV7-2 and TRBJ2-3): GAGVSQSPSNKVTEKGKDVELRCDPISGHTALYWYRQSLGQGLEFLIYFQGNSAPDKSGLPSDRFSAERTGGSVSTLTIQRTQQEDSAVYLCASSLSLPGSGTDTQYFGPGTRLTVL.

The V call is TRBV10-3, the J call TRBJ2-1, with TRBD2 matching over 8 bases. V trimming: 10 bases; J trimming: 8 bases; junction bases outside the gene matches: 10. CDR1 and CDR2 (germline): ENHRY, SYGVKD. The CDR3 is made up of 13 amino acids. The DNA for the CDR3 is TGTGCCACAACGGGGGGGGTGCTGGATGAGCAGTTCTTC. This sequence encodes CATTGGVLDEQFF.

The V and J genes are TRBV5-4 and TRBJ2-5; 11 positions match TRBD2. Germline CDR1 reads SGHNT; CDR2 reads YYREEE (reference sequence). The CDR3 covers 15 residues. With V trimmed by 2 bases and J by 5 bases, 5 bases remained unmatched. CDR3 in DNA: TGTGCCAGCAGCTTAACTAGCGGGGGACAGGAGACCCAGTACTTC. Its translation: CASSLTSGGQETQYF.

This clone was seen a few times. V and J are TRBV5-4 and TRBJ2-2, with 11 bases identical to TRBD2. The V gene's germline CDR1 is SGHNT and CDR2 YYREEE (reference sequence). V lost 4 bases, J lost 5 bases, and 4 bases stayed unmatched. The CDR3 has 15 amino acids. In DNA form, the CDR3 reads TGTGCCAGCAGCAGGCCTAGCGGGGGGACCGGGGAGCTGTTTTTT. This encodes CASSRPSGGTGELFF.

V gene TRBV5-6 combines with J gene TRBJ1-1; weak D call: TRBD1 (5 bases). Germline V gives CDR1 SGHDT, CDR2 YYEEEE. The CDR3 has 16 residues. Trimming stripped 4 bases from V and 0 bases from J, with 16 bases between. Here the CDR3 DNA reads TGTGCCAGCAGCCCCGGGGGTATACGGCTGAACACTGAAGCTTTCTTT. It specifies CASSPGGIRLNTEAFF.

This rearrangement joins TRBV6-5 to TRBJ2-7, with D tentatively TRBD2 (6 bases). Germline V CDR1 and CDR2: MNHEY, SVGAGI. Trimming stripped 0 bases from V and 5 bases from J, with 14 bases between. This CDR3 is built from 15 residues. The chain's CDR3 is CASSYSTLEGHEQYF. CDR3 DNA sequence: TGTGCCAGCAGTTACTCGACACTGGAGGGCCACGAGCAGTACTTC.

This chain links TRBV6-1 with TRBJ1-2; D remains unclear. V lost 1 base and J lost 6, with 6 bases in between. Germline CDR1 MNHNS, CDR2 SASEGT. This CDR3 has 12 residues. The CDR3: CASSEVGDGYTF. The CDR3 DNA reads TGTGCCAGCAGTGAAGTGGGCGATGGCTACACCTTC.

The chain is built from TRBV7-2 and TRBJ2-3; no clear D. V lost 5 bases, J lost 1 base, and 13 bases lay in between. The CDR3 loop spans 15 amino acids. Germline CDR1 is SGHTA and CDR2 is FQGNSA. The DNA for the CDR3 is TGTGCCAGCAGCCCCGGTGTTATTGGCACAGATACGCAGTATTTT. This sequence encodes CASSPGVIGTDTQYF.